The TCR beta chain described here comes from a study of CD8+CD57+ T cells in acquired aplastic anemia. Genomic DNA served as template for TCR beta VDJ and CDR3 profiling. TCRdb analysed the reads with MiXCR anew, one entry per CDR3 protein. Here the sample spans roughly 130,000 distinct CDR3 sequences, around 48% being singletons. This CDR3 has 13 amino acids. V shed 10 bases and J shed 4 bases, with 14 bases lying between them. Germline CDR1 is ENHRY and CDR2 is SYGVKD. Comments on this clonotype: The CDR3 does not close with the conserved phenylalanine or tryptophan, likely indicating a read error.

Sequences were obtained from sorted CD4+, CD8+, or CD8+CD57+ T cells (not recorded which) from PBMCs. V and J are TRBV10-3 and TRBJ1-5; tentatively, D is TRBD1 (6 bases). The clonotype was recovered from a human donor in good health, serving as a control. The CDR3 nucleotides are TGTGCCACTCACCGGGACATAAATCAGCCCCAGCATTAT. Amino acids: CATHRDINQPQHY.